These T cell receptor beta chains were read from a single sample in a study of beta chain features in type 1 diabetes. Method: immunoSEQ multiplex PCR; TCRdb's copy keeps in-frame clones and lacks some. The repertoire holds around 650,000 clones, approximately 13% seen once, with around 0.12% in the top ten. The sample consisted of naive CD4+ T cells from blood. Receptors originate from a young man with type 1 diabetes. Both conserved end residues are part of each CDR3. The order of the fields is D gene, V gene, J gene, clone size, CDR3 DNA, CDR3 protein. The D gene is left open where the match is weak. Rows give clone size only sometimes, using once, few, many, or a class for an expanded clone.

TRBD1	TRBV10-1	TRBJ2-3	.	TGCGCCAGCAGTGGTGGGACAGGGGGGACAGATACGCAGTATTTT	CASSGGTGGTDTQYF
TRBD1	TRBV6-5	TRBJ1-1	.	TGTGCCAGCAGTGCGACAGGGGGCTGGTCGACTGAAGCTTTCTTT	CASSATGGWSTEAFF
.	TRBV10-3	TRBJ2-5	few	TGTGCCATCAGTGAGACAGGCCAAGAGACCCAGTACTTC	CAISETGQETQYF
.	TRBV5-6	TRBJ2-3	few	TGTGCCAGCAGCTTAGTTCTTAAGCGGCCTAGCACAGATACGCAGTATTTT	CASSLVLKRPSTDTQYF
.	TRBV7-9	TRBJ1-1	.	TGTGCCAGCAGCCCATCTGGGGTGCTGAACACTGAAGCTTTCTTT	CASSPSGVLNTEAFF
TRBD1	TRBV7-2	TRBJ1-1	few	TGTGCCAGCAGCATTGGACAGGCGAACACTGAAGCTTTCTTT	CASSIGQANTEAFF
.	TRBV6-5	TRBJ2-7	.	TGTGCCAGCAGTTACTCACGGACTACCTACGAGCAGTACTTC	CASSYSRTTYEQYF
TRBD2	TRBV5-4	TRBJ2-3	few	TGTGCCAGCAGCTTCCGACTAGCGGGGGATGTGGCCACAGATACGCAGTATTTT	CASSFRLAGDVATDTQYF
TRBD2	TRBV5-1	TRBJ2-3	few	TGCGCCAGCAGCTTTGCTAGCGGGGGGGCCGGTACGCAGTATTTT	CASSFASGGAGTQYF
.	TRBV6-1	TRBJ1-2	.	TGTGCCAGCAGTGCCCCAGGGTCTTTCGGCTACACCTTC	CASSAPGSFGYTF
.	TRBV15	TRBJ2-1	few	TGTGCCACCAGCAGAGATCCCTGGGGATACAATGAGCAGTTCTTC	CATSRDPWGYNEQFF
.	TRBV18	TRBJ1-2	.	TGTGCCAGCTCGGGATGGACTCCAGCTAACTATGGCTACACCTTC	CASSGWTPANYGYTF
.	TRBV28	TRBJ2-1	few	TGTGCCAGCACTATCGACAGGAGCTCCTACAATGAGCAGTTCTTC	CASTIDRSSYNEQFF
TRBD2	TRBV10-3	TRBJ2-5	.	TGTGCCATCAGTGCCCAGGCGGGGGGTGGAGAGACCCAGTACTTC	CAISAQAGGGETQYF
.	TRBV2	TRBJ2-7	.	TGTGCCAGCAGACCAGACTTGGCCTACGAGCAGTACTTC	CASRPDLAYEQYF
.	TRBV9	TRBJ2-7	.	TGTGCCAGCAGCGTAGATGGCCAAAACTCCTACGAGCAGTACTTC	CASSVDGQNSYEQYF